This passage covers 25 T cell receptor beta chains from one sample sequenced in a study of OX40 agonist ivuxolimab in advanced cancers. Libraries were prepared by immunoSEQ multiplex PCR; TCRdb keeps only in-frame clonotypes and omits some of them. Of some 44,000 clones in the sample, around 86% were seen once. Sequencing was performed on CD4+ or CD8+ T cells sorted from blood, taken in a trial of the OX40 agonist ivuxolimab. The receptors originated from an adult with an advanced solid tumor such as melanoma, head and neck, liver or kidney cancer.

V and J are TRBV11-2 and TRBJ2-7; D possibly corresponds to TRBD1 (6 bases). Germline V gene data show CDR1 as SGHAT and CDR2 as FQNNGV. Between the trimmed V and J ends, which lost 1 base and 2 bases, there was a span of 15 bases. The CDR3 extends over 16 amino acids. This CDR3 is CASSLGGTNIPYEQYF. CDR3 coding DNA: TGTGCCAGCAGCTTAGGTGGGACAAATATTCCCTACGAGCAGTACTTC. The complete variable domain, with remaining parts taken from reference TRBV11-2 and TRBJ2-7, reads EAGVAQSPRYKIIEKRQSVAFWCNPISGHATLYWYQQILGQGPKLLIQFQNNGVVDDSQLPKDRFSAERLKGVDSTLKIQPAKLEDSAVYLCASSLGGTNIPYEQYFGPGTRLTVT.

The table lists this clone with a few counts. This chain uses TRBV30 with TRBJ1-2; D remains ambiguous. Trimming stripped 5 bases from V and 1 base from J, with 14 bases between. The CDR3 runs 14 residues. Germline-derived CDR1 and CDR2 are GTSNPN and SVGIG (reference sequence). CDR3 nucleotide sequence: TGTGCCTGGGGCGAGGGTGCAGTTAACTATGGCTACACCTTC. Protein: CAWGEGAVNYGYTF.

The chain joins TRBV5-6 to TRBJ2-2, with D possibly being TRBD2 (6 bases). The CDR3 runs to 16 residues. Trimming left V 4 bases short and J 1 base short, with 14 bases between. Germline loops: CDR1 SGHDT, CDR2 YYEEEE. CDR3 DNA: TGTGCCAGCAGCATACCGGGACTTGAGAACACCGGGGAGCTGTTTTTT. This translates into CASSIPGLENTGELFF.

The chain carries TRBV5-4 and TRBJ2-1; D might be TRBD1 (5 bases). Looked up from germline, CDR1 is SGHNT and CDR2 is YYREEE (reference sequence). V lost 4 bases and J lost 0, with 11 bases in between. The CDR3 spans 15 residues. The CDR3 sequence: CASSLQDSSYNEQFF. DNA for the CDR3: TGTGCCAGCAGCCTACAGGATAGCTCCTACAATGAGCAGTTCTTC.

This clone is a singleton in its sample. This chain joins TRBV6-5 and TRBJ1-2; D call uncertain. The germline gives CDR1 MNHEY, CDR2 SVGAGI. V was clipped by 6 bases and J by 1 base, with 9 bases between them. The CDR3 has 13 residues. The CDR3 DNA reads TGTGCCAGCAGGCCACACGTTAACTATGGCTACACCTTC. Translation: CASRPHVNYGYTF.

This clone was counted between two and nine times. The chain carries TRBV7-2 and TRBJ2-7; no reliable D call. Germline CDR1 is SGHTA and CDR2 is FQGNSA. The CDR3 loop spans 14 amino acids. V was trimmed by 5 bases and J by 1 base, leaving 12 bases between them. The CDR3 region is CASSVVLESYEQYF. The CDR3 nucleotides read TGTGCCAGCAGCGTCGTCCTAGAATCCTACGAGCAGTACTTC.

The chain couples TRBV13 to TRBJ1-1; 8 bases line up with TRBD1. The CDR3 extends over 13 amino acids. The V gene's germline CDR1 is PRHDT and CDR2 FYEKMQ (reference sequence). The junction had 5 bases not matched to a gene; V was cut back by 4 bases and J by 7 bases. CDR3 loop: CASSYYGQGEAFF. The CDR3 DNA is TGTGCCAGCAGCTACTACGGACAGGGTGAAGCTTTCTTT.

The chain couples TRBV4-3 to TRBJ1-1; D possibly corresponds to TRBD1 (6 bases). Trimming left V 0 bases short and J 9 bases short, with 17 bases between. Germline CDR1 LGHNA, CDR2 YSLEER. The length of the CDR3 is 15 residues. Here the CDR3 DNA reads TGCGCCAGCAGCCAAGATCCAGGACAGAACTCCAAAGCTTTCTTT. Protein sequence: CASSQDPGQNSKAFF.

The rearrangement joins TRBV30 to TRBJ1-1, with a weak D call TRBD1 (5 bases). Germline V gene lookup returns CDR1 GTSNPN and CDR2 SVGIG (reference sequence). Between the trimmed V and J ends, which lost 5 bases and 0 bases, there was a span of 19 bases. This CDR3 contains 16 residues. CDR3 residues: CAWDRKDLGMNTEAFF. The CDR3 DNA is TGTGCCTGGGACAGAAAGGACCTTGGGATGAACACTGAAGCTTTCTTT.

The chain is built from TRBV2 and TRBJ1-4; TRBD1 aligns across 8 bases. Trimming at V came to 6 bases and at J to 7 bases, leaving 7 bases not matched to a gene. The CDR3 sequence is 14 residues long. CDR1 is SNHLY and CDR2 is FYNNEI in the germline V gene. CDR3 DNA: TGTGCCAGCAGGGAGAGACAGGGGCGTGAAAAACTGTTTTTT. This codes for CASRERQGREKLFF.

The chain carries TRBV11-3 and TRBJ2-1; D is unresolved. The germline gives CDR1 SGHNT, CDR2 YENEEA. Trimming shortened V by 0 bases and J by 10 bases, and 4 bases separated the two germline ends. This CDR3 has 11 residues. The CDR3 loop reads CASSLDREQFF. The CDR3 DNA reads TGTGCCAGCAGCTTAGATCGGGAGCAGTTCTTC.

The gene calls are TRBV10-2 and TRBJ2-6; D assignment may be TRBD1 or TRBD2 (5 bases each). V lost 3 bases and J 4 bases, leaving 7 bases between the germline ends. This CDR3 is 14 amino acids long. Germline V lookup: CDR1 WSHSY, CDR2 SAAADI. The CDR3 protein is CASSDWDGANVLTF. The CDR3 coding sequence is TGCGCCAGCAGTGACTGGGACGGGGCCAACGTCCTGACTTTC.

The chain combines TRBV6-1 with TRBJ1-5, with D possibly matching TRBD1 (6 bases). The CDR3 length is 15 residues. The germline V gene has CDR1 MNHNS and CDR2 SASEGT. Trimming left V 4 bases short and J 5 bases short, with 15 bases between. CDR3 protein: CASSGEGVDHQPQHF. The CDR3 coding sequence is TGTGCCAGCAGTGGCGAGGGGGTAGATCATCAGCCCCAGCATTTT.

The genes are TRBV19 and TRBJ1-1; possible D gene TRBD1, 5 bases. CDR1 LNHDA and CDR2 SQIVND come from the germline V gene (reference sequence). The CDR3 loop spans 15 amino acids. V lost 5 bases to trimming and J lost 5 bases, with 18 bases between them. The CDR3 here is CASSSQEGRRTEAFF. CDR3 nucleotides: TGTGCCAGTAGTTCCCAGGAGGGGAGACGGACTGAAGCTTTCTTT. Full variable domain (missing parts from reference TRBV19 and TRBJ1-1): DGGITQSPKYLFRKEGQNVTLSCEQNLNHDAMYWYRQDPGQGLRLIYYSQIVNDFQKGDIAEGYSVSREKKESFPLTVTSAQKNPTAFYLCASSSQEGRRTEAFFGQGTRLTVV.

V is TRBV5-1 and J is TRBJ1-2, with 7 bases that match TRBD1. The trim removed 5 bases at V and 2 bases at J, leaving 12 bases unmatched. CDR1 is SGHRS, CDR2 YFSETQ, per germline. The CDR3 sequence is 16 residues long. The CDR3 spells CASSPGTASKNYGYTF. In DNA, the CDR3 is TGCGCCAGCAGTCCCGGGACAGCGAGTAAAAACTATGGCTACACCTTC.

The rearrangement links TRBV4-2 to TRBJ2-3; 7 nucleotides agree with TRBD2. V shed 1 base and J 1 base; nucleotides not matched to a gene: 11. Germline CDR1 reads LGHNA; CDR2 reads YNFKEQ. This CDR3 is 18 amino acids long. CDR3 DNA: TGTGCCAGCAGCCAAGCGGGGAAACTAGCGAGCCGCACAGATACGCAGTATTTT. Residues: CASSQAGKLASRTDTQYF.

In regard to this clone: One junction end disagrees with the germline gene, perhaps due to a read error. This chain joins TRBV5-6 and TRBJ2-7; possibly TRBD2 for D (7 bases). CDR1 is SGHDT and CDR2 is YYEEEE in the germline V gene. The CDR3 totals 14 residues. CDR3 loop: CARSFGGGGLEQYF. The CDR3 DNA sequence: TGTGCCCGCAGCTTTGGGGGCGGGGGTCTCGAGCAGTACTTC. Supplemented by reference TRBV5-6 and TRBJ2-7, the full variable domain reads DAGVTQSPTHLIKTRGQQVTLRCSPKSGHDTVSWYQQALGQGPQFIFQYYEEEERQRGNFPDRFSGHQFPNYSSELNVNALLLGDSALYLCARSFGGGGLEQYFGPGTRLTVT.

The gene calls are TRBV28 and TRBJ2-1, with 9 bases matching TRBD2. The CDR3 sequence is 18 residues long. The germline gives CDR1 MDHEN, CDR2 SYDVKM. V lost 3 bases and J lost 3; bases outside the gene matches: 12. CDR3 protein: CASSLGSLGLAVYNEQFF. The CDR3 DNA reads as TGTGCCAGCAGTTTGGGATCGCTGGGACTAGCAGTCTACAATGAGCAGTTCTTC.

J is TRBJ1-3 and V is TRBV29-1, with D tentatively TRBD1 (5 bases). The V gene lost 7 bases and the J gene lost 4 bases, with 14 bases spanning the gap. The CDR3 totals 13 residues. Germline values: CDR1 SQVTM, CDR2 ANQGSEA. CDR3: CSASTVFGNTIYF. Here the CDR3 DNA reads TGCAGCGCCTCGACAGTTTTCGGAAACACCATATATTTT.

The rearrangement links TRBV5-4 to TRBJ2-5, with no clear D. The better agreement between TRBJ2-7 and the DNA end casts doubt on the J call. The germline V gene has CDR1 SGHNT and CDR2 YYREEE (reference sequence). The CDR3 runs to 14 residues. The CDR3: CASSSRLSSYEQYF. The CDR3 region has the DNA TGTGCCAGCAGTTCCAGACTTTCCTCGTACGAGCAGTACTTC.

The chain employs TRBV5-1 and TRBJ1-5, with D possibly TRBD1 on 5 matching bases. Germline assignment: CDR1 SGHRS and CDR2 YFSETQ. The CDR3 extends over 14 amino acids. V was trimmed by 4 bases and J by 0 bases, leaving 8 bases between them. Written as DNA, the CDR3 is TGCGCCAGCAGCCCGGGGCATAGCAATCAGCCCCAGCATTTT. It specifies CASSPGHSNQPQHF.

The chain joins TRBV5-1 to TRBJ1-1; no reliable D call. The CDR3 covers 13 residues. V was pared by 6 bases and J by 1 base, with 10 bases between. From germline, CDR1 is SGHRS and CDR2 YFSETQ. The CDR3 protein is CASKNIWNTEAFF. The CDR3 coding sequence is TGCGCCAGCAAGAACATATGGAACACTGAAGCTTTCTTT.

The rearrangement joins TRBV28 to TRBJ1-4; D gene uncertain. Germline loops: CDR1 MDHEN, CDR2 SYDVKM. The CDR3 sequence is 15 residues long. Trimming removed 4 bases at V and 4 bases at J, with 13 bases between. This chain's CDR3 is CASSSDSGFNEKLFF. CDR3 bases: TGTGCCAGCAGTTCCGACTCAGGTTTTAATGAAAAACTGTTTTTT.

The V gene is TRBV18, the J gene TRBJ1-5; perhaps TRBD1 as D (5 bases). The CDR3 has 15 amino acids. Germline CDR1 reads KGHSH; CDR2 reads LQKENI. V was cut by 3 bases and J by 0 bases, with 9 bases left in between. Here the CDR3 DNA reads TGTGCCAGCTCACCGGGGCAGAATAGCAATCAGCCCCAGCATTTT. Residues: CASSPGQNSNQPQHF.

The J gene is TRBJ2-1, the V gene TRBV15; 9 positions match TRBD2. The J segment lost 3 bases and the V segment lost 1 base, leaving 7 bases of the junction unmatched. The CDR3 runs 17 residues. Germline lookup yields CDR1 LNHNV and CDR2 YYDKDF (reference sequence). CDR3 DNA: TGTGCCACCAGCAGAGTGAGTCGGCGGGGGGGCTACAATGAGCAGTTCTTC. It codes for CATSRVSRRGGYNEQFF.